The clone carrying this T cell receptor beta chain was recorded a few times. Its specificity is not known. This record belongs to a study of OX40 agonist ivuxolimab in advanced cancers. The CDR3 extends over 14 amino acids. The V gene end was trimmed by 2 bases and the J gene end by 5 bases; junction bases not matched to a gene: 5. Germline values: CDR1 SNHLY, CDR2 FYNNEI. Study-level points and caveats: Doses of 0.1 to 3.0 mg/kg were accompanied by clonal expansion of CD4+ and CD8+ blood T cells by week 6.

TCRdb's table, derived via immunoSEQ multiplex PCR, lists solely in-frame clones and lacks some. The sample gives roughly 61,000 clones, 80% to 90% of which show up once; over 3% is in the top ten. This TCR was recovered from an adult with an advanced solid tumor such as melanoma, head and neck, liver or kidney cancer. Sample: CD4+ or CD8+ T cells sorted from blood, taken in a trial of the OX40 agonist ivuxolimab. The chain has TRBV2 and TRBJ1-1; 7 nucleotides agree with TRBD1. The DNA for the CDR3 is TGTGCCAGCAGTGAAAGGGGGCGAGTTACTGAAGCTTTCTTT. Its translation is CASSERGRVTEAFF. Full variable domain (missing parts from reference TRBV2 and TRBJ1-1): EPEVTQTPSHQVTQMGQEVILRCVPISNHLYFYWYRQILGQKVEFLVSFYNNEISEKSEIFDDQFSVERPDGSNFTLKIRSTKLEDSAMYFCASSERGRVTEAFFGQGTRLTVV.